This T cell receptor beta chain was identified during a study of pediatric ulcerative colitis. Findings and limits, study-wide: Two rectal CDR3 clonotypes occurred in all ulcerative colitis patients.

During colonoscopy, one to two rectal pinch biopsies were collected. Each sample received Survey-level depth of up to 500,000 reads. Here immunoSEQ multiplex PCR was the method, and the copy in TCRdb shows in-frame clones only, minus some. The sample includes roughly 25,000 clones, approximately 71% of them seen just once. Concerning this clone itself: The antigen is unknown.

Sample: gut tissue. The TCR was taken from a boy aged 10-17 years with severe ulcerative colitis.

For the CDR3, the DNA is TGCGCCAGCAGCCAAGAGTACCCCCCTTACAATGAGCAGTTCTTC. Its protein is CASSQEYPPYNEQFF. The gene calls are TRBV4-3 and TRBJ2-1; D ambiguous. Per the germline V gene, CDR1 is LGHNA and CDR2 is YSLEER. CDR3 length: 15 residues. V lost 0 bases, J lost 4 bases, and 10 bases lay in between.